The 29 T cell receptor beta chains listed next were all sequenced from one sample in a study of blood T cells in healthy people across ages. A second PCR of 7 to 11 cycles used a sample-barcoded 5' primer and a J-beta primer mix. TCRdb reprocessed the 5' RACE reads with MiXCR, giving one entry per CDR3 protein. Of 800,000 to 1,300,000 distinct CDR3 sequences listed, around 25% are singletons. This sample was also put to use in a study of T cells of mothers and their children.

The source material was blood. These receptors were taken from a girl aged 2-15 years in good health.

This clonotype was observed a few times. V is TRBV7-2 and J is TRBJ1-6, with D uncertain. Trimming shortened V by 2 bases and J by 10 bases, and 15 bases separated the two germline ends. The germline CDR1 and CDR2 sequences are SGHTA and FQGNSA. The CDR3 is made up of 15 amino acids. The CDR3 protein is CASSLRGSQESPLHF. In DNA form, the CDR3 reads TGTGCCAGCAGCTTAAGAGGCAGCCAGGAGTCACCCCTCCACTTT. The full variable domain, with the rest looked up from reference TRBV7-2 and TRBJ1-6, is GAGVSQSPSNKVTEKGKDVELRCDPISGHTALYWYRQSLGQGLEFLIYFQGNSAPDKSGLPSDRFSAERTGGSVSTLTIQRTQQEDSAVYLCASSLRGSQESPLHFGNGTRLTVT.

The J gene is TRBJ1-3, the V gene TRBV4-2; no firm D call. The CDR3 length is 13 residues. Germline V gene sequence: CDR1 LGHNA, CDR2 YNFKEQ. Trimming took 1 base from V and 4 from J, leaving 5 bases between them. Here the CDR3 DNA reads TGTGCCAGCAGCCAAGTTGAGGGAAACACCATATATTTT. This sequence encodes CASSQVEGNTIYF.

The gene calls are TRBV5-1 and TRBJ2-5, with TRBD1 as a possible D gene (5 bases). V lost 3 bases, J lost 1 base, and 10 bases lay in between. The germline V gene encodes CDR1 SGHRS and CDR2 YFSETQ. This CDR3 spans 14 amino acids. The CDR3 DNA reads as TGCGCCAGCAGCTCAGGGCGGAGCCAAGAGACCCAGTACTTC. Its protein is CASSSGRSQETQYF.

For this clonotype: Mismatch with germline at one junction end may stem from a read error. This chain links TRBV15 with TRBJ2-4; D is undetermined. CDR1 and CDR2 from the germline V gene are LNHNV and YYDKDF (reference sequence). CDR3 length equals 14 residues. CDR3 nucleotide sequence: TGTACCACCAGCAGTGATTGGGCCAAAAACATTCAGTACTTC. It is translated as CTTSSDWAKNIQYF.

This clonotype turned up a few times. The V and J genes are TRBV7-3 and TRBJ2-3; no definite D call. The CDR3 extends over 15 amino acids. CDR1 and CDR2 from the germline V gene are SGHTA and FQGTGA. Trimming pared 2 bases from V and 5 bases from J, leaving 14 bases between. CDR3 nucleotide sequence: TGTGCCAGCAGCTTATCGTGGGAATCTGGAGATACGCAGTATTTT. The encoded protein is CASSLSWESGDTQYF.

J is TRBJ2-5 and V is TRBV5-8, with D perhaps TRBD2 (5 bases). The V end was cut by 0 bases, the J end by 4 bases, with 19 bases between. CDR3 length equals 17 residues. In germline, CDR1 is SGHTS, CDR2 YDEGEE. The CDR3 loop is CASSLDPGGIIGETQYF. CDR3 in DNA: TGTGCCAGCAGCTTGGATCCAGGAGGCATAATCGGAGAGACCCAGTACTTC.

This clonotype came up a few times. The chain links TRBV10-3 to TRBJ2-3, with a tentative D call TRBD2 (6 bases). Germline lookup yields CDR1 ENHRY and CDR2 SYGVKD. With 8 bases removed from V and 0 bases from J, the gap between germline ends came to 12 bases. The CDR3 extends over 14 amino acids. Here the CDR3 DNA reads TGTGCCATCGGGGTAGCGGAGAGCACAGATACGCAGTATTTT. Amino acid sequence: CAIGVAESTDTQYF.

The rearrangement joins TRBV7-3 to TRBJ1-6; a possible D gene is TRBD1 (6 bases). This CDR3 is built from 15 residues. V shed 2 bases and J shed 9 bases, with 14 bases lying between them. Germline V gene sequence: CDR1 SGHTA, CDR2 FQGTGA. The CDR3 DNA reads TGTGCCAGCAGCTTATTGAACAGGGTGGGTTCACCCCTCCACTTT. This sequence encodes CASSLLNRVGSPLHF.

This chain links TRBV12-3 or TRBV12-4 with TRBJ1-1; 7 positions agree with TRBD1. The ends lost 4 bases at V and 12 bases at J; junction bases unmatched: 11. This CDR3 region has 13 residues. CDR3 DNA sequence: TGTGCCAGCAGTTCCGGGACAGCCGGAATGTCTTTCTTT. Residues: CASSSGTAGMSFF.

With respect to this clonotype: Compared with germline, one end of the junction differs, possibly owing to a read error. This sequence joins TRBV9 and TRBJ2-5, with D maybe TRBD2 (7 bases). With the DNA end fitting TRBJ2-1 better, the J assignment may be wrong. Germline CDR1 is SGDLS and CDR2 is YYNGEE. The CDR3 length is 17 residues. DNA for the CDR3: TGTGCCAGCAACGTAGGGGGGGGCGGGATTCGGGGCAATGAGCAGTTCTTC. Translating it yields CASNVGGGGIRGNEQFF.

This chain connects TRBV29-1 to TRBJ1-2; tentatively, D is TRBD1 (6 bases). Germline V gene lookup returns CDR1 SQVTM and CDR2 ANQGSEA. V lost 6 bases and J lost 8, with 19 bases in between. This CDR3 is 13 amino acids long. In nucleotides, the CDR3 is TGCAGCGTGGGGGCGAGGGTGTCGGGAGGCTACACCTTC. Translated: CSVGARVSGGYTF.

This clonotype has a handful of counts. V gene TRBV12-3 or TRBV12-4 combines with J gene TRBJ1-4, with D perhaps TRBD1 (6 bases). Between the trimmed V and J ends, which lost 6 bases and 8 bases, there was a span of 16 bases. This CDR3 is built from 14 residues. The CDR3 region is CASSPEGDGEKLFF. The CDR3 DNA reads TGTGCCAGCAGCCCCGAGGGGGACGGGGAAAAACTGTTTTTT.

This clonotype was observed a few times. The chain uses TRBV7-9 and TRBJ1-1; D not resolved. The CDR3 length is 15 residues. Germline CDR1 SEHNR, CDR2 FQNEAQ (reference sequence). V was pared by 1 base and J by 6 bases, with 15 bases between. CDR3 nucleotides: TGTGCCAGCAGCTTAGTTTCGGGAGGAGGAGCTGAAGCTTTCTTT. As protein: CASSLVSGGGAEAFF.

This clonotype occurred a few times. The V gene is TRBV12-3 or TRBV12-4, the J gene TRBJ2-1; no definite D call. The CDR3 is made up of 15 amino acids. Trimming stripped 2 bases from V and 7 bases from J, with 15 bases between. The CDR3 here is CASSLIALRANEQFF. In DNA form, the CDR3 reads TGTGCCAGCAGTTTAATTGCTCTTCGAGCGAATGAGCAGTTCTTC.

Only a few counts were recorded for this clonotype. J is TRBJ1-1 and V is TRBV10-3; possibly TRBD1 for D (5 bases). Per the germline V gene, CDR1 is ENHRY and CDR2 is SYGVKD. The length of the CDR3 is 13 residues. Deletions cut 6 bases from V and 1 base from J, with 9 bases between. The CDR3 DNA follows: TGTGCCATCAGAGGACATACGAACACTGAAGCTTTCTTT. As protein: CAIRGHTNTEAFF.

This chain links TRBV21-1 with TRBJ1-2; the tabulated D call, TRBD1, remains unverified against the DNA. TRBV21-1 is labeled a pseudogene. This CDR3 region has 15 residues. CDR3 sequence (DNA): TGTGCCAGCAGCAAGAGGACAGGGAGTTGTGATGGCTACACCTTC. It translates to CASSKRTGSCDGYTF.

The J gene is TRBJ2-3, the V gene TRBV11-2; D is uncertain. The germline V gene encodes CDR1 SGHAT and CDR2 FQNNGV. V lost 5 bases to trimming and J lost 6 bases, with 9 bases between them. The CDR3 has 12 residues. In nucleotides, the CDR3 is TGTGCCAGCAGCCGTTCGGTGGATACGCAGTATTTT. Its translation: CASSRSVDTQYF.

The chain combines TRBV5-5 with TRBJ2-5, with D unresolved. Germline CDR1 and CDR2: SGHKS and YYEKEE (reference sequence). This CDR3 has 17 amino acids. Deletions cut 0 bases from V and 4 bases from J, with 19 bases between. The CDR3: CASSLGRVTKRPETQYF. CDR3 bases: TGTGCCAGCAGCTTGGGAAGGGTGACGAAGAGGCCAGAGACCCAGTACTTC.

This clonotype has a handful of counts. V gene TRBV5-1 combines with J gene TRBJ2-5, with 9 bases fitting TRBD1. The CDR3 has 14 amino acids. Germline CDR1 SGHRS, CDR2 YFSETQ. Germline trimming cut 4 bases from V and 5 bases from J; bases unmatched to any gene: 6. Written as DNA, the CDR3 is TGCGCCAGCAGCCTAGGACAGGGGTGGGAGACCCAGTACTTC. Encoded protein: CASSLGQGWETQYF.

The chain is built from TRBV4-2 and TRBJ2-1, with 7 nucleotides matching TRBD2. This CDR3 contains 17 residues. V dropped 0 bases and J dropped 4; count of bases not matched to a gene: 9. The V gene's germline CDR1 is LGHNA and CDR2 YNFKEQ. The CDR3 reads CASSQDRGGSEYNEQFF. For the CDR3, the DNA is TGTGCCAGCAGCCAAGATCGGGGCGGGAGCGAATACAATGAGCAGTTCTTC.

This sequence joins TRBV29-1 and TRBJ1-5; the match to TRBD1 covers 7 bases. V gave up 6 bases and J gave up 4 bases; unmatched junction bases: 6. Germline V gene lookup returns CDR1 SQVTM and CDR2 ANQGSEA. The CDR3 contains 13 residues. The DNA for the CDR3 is TGCAGCGTGGGGACAGACTCGAATCAGCCCCAGCATTTT. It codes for CSVGTDSNQPQHF.

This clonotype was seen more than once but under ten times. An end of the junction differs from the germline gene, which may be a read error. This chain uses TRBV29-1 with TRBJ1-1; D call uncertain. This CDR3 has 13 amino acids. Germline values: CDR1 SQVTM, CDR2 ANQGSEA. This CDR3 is CSVAGRMNTEVFF. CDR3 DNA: TGCAGCGTTGCAGGCCGTATGAACACTGAAGTTTTCTTT.

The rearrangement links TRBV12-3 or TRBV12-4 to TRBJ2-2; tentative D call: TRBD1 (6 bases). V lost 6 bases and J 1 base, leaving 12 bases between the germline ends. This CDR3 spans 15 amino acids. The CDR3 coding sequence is TGTGCCAGCAGCCCTGGACAGTGGAACACCGGGGAGCTGTTTTTT. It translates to CASSPGQWNTGELFF.

DNA for the CDR3: TGTGCCAGCAGCCAGACAGGTCAGGGAGAGACCCAGTACTTC. It encodes CASSQTGQGETQYF. The chain uses TRBV9 and TRBJ2-7, with D maybe TRBD1 (6 bases). The J call may not be correct, given that the DNA end is closer to TRBJ2-5. CDR1 and CDR2 from the germline V gene are SGDLS and YYNGEE. The CDR3 is 14 amino acids.

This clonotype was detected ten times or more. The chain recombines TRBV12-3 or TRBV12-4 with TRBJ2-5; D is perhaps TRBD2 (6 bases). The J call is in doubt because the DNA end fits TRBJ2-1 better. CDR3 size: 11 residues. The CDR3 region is CASSRGSEQFF. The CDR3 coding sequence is TGTGCCAGCAGTCGGGGGAGTGAGCAGTTCTTC.

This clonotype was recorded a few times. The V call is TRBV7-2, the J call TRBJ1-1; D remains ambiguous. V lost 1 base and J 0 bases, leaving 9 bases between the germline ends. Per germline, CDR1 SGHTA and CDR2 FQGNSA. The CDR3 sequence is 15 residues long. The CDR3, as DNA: TGTGCCAGCAGCTTAGTTGTAGTGATGAACACTGAAGCTTTCTTT. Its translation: CASSLVVVMNTEAFF.

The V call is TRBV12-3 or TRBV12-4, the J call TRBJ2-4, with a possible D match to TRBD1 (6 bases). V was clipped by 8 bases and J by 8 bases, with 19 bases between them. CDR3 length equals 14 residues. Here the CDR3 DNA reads TGTGCCAGCTCATCGACAGGACTCGAGGACATTCAGTACTTC. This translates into CASSSTGLEDIQYF.

CDR3 in amino acids: CASSQEGGVIEQYF. The CDR3 nucleotides read TGCGCCAGCAGCCAAGAGGGCGGCGTGATCGAGCAGTACTTC. The J gene is TRBJ2-7, the V gene TRBV4-3; D ambiguous. Germline CDR1 is LGHNA and CDR2 is YSLEER. Trimming shortened V by 0 bases and J by 6 bases, and 12 bases separated the two germline ends. The CDR3 extends over 14 amino acids.

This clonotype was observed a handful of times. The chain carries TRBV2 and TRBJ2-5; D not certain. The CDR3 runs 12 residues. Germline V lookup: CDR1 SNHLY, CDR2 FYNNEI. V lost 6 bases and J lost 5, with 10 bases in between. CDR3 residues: CASRGIEETQYF. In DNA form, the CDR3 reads TGTGCCAGCAGGGGAATCGAGGAGACCCAGTACTTC.